This T cell receptor beta chain was observed in a study of OX40 agonist ivuxolimab in advanced cancers. Overall study context: Ivuxolimab is an agonistic anti-OX40 (CD134) antibody, and patients were treated with it.

Collection of blood occurred at baseline, at cycle 4 day 1, and at cycle 7 day 1. Study-wide findings and caveats: Certain nonresponders additionally had low normalized T-cell clonal expansion. Expanded clones were, on average, more numerous in CD8+ T cells than in CD4+.

V lost 6 bases, J lost 0 bases, and 10 bases lay in between. CDR3 length equals 14 residues. Germline V gene sequence: CDR1 WNHNN, CDR2 SYGVQD (reference sequence). Only in-frame clones appear in the TCRdb table, and some are missing; sequencing was by immunoSEQ multiplex PCR. The sample has 35,000 to 40,000 clones, more than 75% seen once; the top ten hold around an eighth. For this clone: As yet, its antigen is unknown.

The TCR was taken from an adult with an advanced solid tumor such as melanoma, head and neck, liver or kidney cancer. Sequenced here: CD4+ or CD8+ T cells sorted from blood, sampled in a trial of the OX40 agonist ivuxolimab. The rearrangement links TRBV10-1 to TRBJ2-3; D is ambiguous. DNA for the CDR3: TGCGCCAGCAGCGGGTCCTATAGCACAGATACGCAGTATTTT. It yields the protein CASSGSYSTDTQYF.